Described below is a single T cell receptor (beta chain) sequence and its context. Its target is not known. The ends were cut back, 4 bases at V and 1 base at J, with 13 bases in the middle. The CDR3 contains 15 residues. Per the germline V gene, CDR1 is LGHDT and CDR2 is YNNKEL (reference sequence). These data originate in a study of regulatory T cells in long-lasting Graves disease. Notes on the study in general: Patients with persistent disease showed a bias toward TRBV28, TRBJ1-2 and TRBJ2-5. Few sampled subjects may have lowered accuracy.

Time point here: persistent/refractory GD, antithyroid drugs over 5 years with positive TRAb. PBMC-derived RNA was used for the TCR library. The TCR beta library used iRepertoire HTBI primers with Arm-PCR amplification of CDR3. TCRdb re-called the multiplex PCR reads with MiXCR, one entry per CDR3 protein. This sample has roughly 500,000 distinct CDR3 sequences, with roughly 20% found just once. The sequence was collected from a female donor with Graves disease. The chain links TRBV3-1 to TRBJ1-1; a possible D gene is TRBD1 (5 bases). The material was peripheral blood mononuclear cells (PBMCs), obtained when the disease was refractory, from a patient treated with antithyroid drugs. CDR3 nucleotides: TGTGCCAGCAGCCGATCGGAACAGGCGAACACTGAAGCTTTCTTT. Translation gives CASSRSEQANTEAFF. The full variable domain, in which reference TRBV3-1 and TRBJ1-1 provide the parts outside the CDR3, is DTAVSQTPKYLVTQMGNDKSIKCEQNLGHDTMYWYKQDSKKFLKIMFSYNNKELIINETVPNRFSPKSPDKAHLNLHINSLELGDSAVYFCASSRSEQANTEAFFGQGTRLTVV.